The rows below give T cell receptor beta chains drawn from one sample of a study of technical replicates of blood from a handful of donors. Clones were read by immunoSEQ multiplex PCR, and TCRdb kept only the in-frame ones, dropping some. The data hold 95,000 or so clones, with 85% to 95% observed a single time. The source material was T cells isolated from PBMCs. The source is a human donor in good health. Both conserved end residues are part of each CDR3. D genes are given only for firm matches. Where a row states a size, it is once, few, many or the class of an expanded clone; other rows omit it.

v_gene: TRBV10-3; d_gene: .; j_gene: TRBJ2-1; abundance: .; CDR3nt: TGTGCCACAAAGGGGCTGGACTACAATGAGCAGTTCTTC; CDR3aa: CATKGLDYNEQFF
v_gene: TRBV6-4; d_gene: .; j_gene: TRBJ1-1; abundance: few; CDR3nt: TGTGCCAGCAGTGTAGACAGTGTGAACACTGAAGCTTTCTTT; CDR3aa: CASSVDSVNTEAFF
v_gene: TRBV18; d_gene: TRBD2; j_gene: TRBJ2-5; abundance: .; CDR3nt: TGTGCCAGCTCCGGACTAGCGGGAGAGACCCAGTACTTC; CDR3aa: CASSGLAGETQYF
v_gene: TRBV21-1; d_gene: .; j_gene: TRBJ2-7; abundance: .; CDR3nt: TGTGCCAGCAGCAAAGGGACAGGGGGCGAGCAGTACTTC; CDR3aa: CASSKGTGGEQYF
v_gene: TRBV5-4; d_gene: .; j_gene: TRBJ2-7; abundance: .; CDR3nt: TGTGCCAGCAGCTTGGGCGGGTCCCTCGAGCAGTACTTC; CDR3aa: CASSLGGSLEQYF
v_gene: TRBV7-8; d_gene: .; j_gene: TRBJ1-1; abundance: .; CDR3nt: TGTGCCAGCAGCTTAATTTCAGGGAATACTGAAGCTTTCTTT; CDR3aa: CASSLISGNTEAFF
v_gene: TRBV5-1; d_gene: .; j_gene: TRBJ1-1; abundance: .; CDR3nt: TGCGCCAGCAGCTTGGGCGTGACTTGGCCCAAGGCGACTGAAGCTTTCTTT; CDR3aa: CASSLGVTWPKATEAFF
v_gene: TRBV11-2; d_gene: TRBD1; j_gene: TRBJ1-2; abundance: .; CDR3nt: TGTGCCAGCAGCTTGGGGACAGGGGGGAACTATGGCTACACCTTC; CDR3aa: CASSLGTGGNYGYTF
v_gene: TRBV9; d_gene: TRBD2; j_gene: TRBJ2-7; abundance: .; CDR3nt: TGTGCCAGCAGCGCCGGAGGCGGGAGGGCACCCGAGCAGTACTTC; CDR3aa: CASSAGGGRAPEQYF
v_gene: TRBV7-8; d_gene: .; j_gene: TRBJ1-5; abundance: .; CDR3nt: TGTGCCAGCAGCTTAGATGCAGGCCCTCAGCCCCAGCATTTT; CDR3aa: CASSLDAGPQPQHF
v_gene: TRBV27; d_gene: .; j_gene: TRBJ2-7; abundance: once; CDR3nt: TGTGCCAGCAGTTCCTACCGGGACACCCGTCCCTACGAGCAGTACTTC; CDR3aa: CASSSYRDTRPYEQYF
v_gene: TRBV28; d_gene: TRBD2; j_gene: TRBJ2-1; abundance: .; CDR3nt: TGTGCCAGCAACCTACTAGCGGGAGGGCCGTACAATGAGCAGTTCTTC; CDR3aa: CASNLLAGGPYNEQFF
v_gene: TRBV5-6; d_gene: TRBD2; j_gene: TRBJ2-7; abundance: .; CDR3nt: TGTGCCAGCAGCTTGGGGGGAGCGGGGTACTCCTACGAGCAGTACTTC; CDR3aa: CASSLGGAGYSYEQYF
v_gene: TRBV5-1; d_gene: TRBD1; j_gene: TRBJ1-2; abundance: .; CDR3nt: TGCGCCAGCAGCTTGTCCGCAGGGGGTAACTATGGCTACACCTTC; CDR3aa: CASSLSAGGNYGYTF
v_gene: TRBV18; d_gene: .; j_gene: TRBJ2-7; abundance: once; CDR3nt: TGTGCCAGCTCACCAGTGGAGTCCTACGAGCAGTACTTC; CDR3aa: CASSPVESYEQYF
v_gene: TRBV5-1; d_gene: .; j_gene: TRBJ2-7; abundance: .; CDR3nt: TGCGCCAGCAGTCGAGGCGAGCAGTACTTC; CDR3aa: CASSRGEQYF
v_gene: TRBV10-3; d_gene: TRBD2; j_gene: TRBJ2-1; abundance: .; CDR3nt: TGTGCCACCGTGTCAGGGATAGCGGGAAGGTACAATGAGCAGTTCTTC; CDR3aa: CATVSGIAGRYNEQFF
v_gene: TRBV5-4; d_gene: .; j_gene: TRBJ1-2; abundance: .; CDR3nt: TGTGCCAGCAGCGGGGGGGAGGGCTACACCTTC; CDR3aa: CASSGGEGYTF
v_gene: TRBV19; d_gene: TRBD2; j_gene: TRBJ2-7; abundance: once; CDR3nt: TGTGCCAGTAGTCTTGGGACTAGCGTAGCCTACGAGCAGTACTTC; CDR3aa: CASSLGTSVAYEQYF
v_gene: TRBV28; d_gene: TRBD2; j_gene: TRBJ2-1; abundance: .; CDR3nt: TGTGCCAGCAGCCTAGAGCGGGAGCGCAGCAATGAGCAGTTCTTC; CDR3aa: CASSLERERSNEQFF
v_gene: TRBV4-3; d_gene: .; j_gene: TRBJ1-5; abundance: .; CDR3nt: TGCGCCAGCAGCCAAGACTTAAACCGGGGTCAGCCCCAGCATTTT; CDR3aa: CASSQDLNRGQPQHF
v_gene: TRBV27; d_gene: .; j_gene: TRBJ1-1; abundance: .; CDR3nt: TGTGCCAGCGGATCACAGGGGAACACTGAAGCTTTCTTT; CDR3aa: CASGSQGNTEAFF
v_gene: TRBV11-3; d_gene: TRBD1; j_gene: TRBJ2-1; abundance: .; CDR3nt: TGTGCCAGCAGCTTACAGGGGGAGACTGAGCAGTTCTTC; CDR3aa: CASSLQGETEQFF
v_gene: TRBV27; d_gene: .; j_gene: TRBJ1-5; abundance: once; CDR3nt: TGTGCCAGCAGTTTATCTGAGCGTCAGCCCCAGCATTTT; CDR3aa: CASSLSERQPQHF
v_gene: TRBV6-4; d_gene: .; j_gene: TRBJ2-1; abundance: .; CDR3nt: TGTGCCAGCAGTGACTTTCCGGACAACGGGAATGAGCAGTTCTTC; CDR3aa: CASSDFPDNGNEQFF
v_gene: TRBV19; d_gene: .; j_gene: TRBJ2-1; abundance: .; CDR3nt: TGTGCCAGTGGCCCCAGGGGTTTGTACAATGAGCAGTTCTTC; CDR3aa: CASGPRGLYNEQFF
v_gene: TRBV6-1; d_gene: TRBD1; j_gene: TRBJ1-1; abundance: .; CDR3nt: TGTGCCAGCAGTGGACACAGGGGGCGCTTGAAGGCTGAAGCTTTCTTT; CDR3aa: CASSGHRGRLKAEAFF
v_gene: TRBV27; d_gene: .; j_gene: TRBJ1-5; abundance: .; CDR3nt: TGTGCCAGCCACGGGACAAGAACCAATCAGCCCCAGCATTTT; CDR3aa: CASHGTRTNQPQHF
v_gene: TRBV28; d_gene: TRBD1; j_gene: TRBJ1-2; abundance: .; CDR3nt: TGTGCCAGCAGTCTGGGACAGGTGGACTATGGCTACACCTTC; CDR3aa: CASSLGQVDYGYTF
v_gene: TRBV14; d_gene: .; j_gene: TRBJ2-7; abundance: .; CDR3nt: TGTGCCAGCAGCCAAGACAGAATATACGAGCAGTACTTC; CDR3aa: CASSQDRIYEQYF
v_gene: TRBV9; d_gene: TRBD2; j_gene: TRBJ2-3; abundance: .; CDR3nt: TGTGCCAGCAGCGTTCAATCGGGGGAGGGCCGCGATACGCAGTATTTT; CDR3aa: CASSVQSGEGRDTQYF
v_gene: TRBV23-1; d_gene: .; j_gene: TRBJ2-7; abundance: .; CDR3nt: TGCGCCAGCGGACTTCAGGGGCCCCACCTCTACGAGCAGTACTTC; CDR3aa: CASGLQGPHLYEQYF
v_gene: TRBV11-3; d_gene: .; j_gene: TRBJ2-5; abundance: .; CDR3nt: TGTGCCAGCAGCGCGGAAGACAGGTTACAAGAGACCCAGTACTTC; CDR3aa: CASSAEDRLQETQYF
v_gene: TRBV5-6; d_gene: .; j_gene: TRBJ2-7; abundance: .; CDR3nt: TGTGCCAGCAGCTTACAGGGAGTGTACGAGCAGTACTTC; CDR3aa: CASSLQGVYEQYF
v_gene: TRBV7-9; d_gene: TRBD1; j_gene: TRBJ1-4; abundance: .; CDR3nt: TGTGCCAGCAGCTTATTTACGGACAGGGACGGTGAAAAACTGTTTTTT; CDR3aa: CASSLFTDRDGEKLFF
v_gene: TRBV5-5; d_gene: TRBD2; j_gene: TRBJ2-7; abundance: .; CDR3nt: TGTGCCAGCAGCCCGGGACTAACCCACGAGCAGTACTTC; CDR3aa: CASSPGLTHEQYF
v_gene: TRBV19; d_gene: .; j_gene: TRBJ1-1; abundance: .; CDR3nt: TGTGCCAGTAGTATTGTCGGGGTTGGCACTGAAGCTTTCTTT; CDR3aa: CASSIVGVGTEAFF
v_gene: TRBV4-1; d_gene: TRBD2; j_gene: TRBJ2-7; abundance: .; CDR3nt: TGCGCCAGCAGCCAACCCCGACTAGCGGGTAGCTCCTACGAGCAGTACTTC; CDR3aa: CASSQPRLAGSSYEQYF
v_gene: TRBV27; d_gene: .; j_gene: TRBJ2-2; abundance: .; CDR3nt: TGTGCCAGCAGTGTACAGGGTTACACCGGGGAGCTGTTTTTT; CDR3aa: CASSVQGYTGELFF
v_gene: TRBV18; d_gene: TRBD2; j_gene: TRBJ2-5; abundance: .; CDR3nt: TGTGCCAGCTCACCATCGGGGGGACAAGAGACCCAGTACTTC; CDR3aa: CASSPSGGQETQYF
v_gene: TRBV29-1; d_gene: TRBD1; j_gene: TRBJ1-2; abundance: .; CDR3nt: TGCAGCACAGGGGACTATGGCTACACCTTC; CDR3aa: CSTGDYGYTF
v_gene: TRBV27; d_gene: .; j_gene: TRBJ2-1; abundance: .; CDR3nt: TGTGCCAGCAGTTCCAGACCGCGGAATGAGCAGTTCTTC; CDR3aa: CASSSRPRNEQFF
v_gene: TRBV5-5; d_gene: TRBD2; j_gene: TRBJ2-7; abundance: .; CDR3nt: TGTGCCAGCAGCCCCGGACTAGCGGGAGTTAGTATCTACGAGCAGTACTTC; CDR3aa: CASSPGLAGVSIYEQYF
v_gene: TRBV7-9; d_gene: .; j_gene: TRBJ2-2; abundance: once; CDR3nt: TGTGCCGGAAGAGGCGTCGGGGAGCTGTTTTTT; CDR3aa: CAGRGVGELFF
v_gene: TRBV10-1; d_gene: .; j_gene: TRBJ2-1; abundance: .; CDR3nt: TGCGCCAGCAGCGATTCCAGACAGTCCGATGAGCAGTTCTTC; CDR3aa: CASSDSRQSDEQFF
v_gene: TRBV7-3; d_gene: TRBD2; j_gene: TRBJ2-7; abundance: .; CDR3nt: TGTGCCAGCAGCCCTGGACTAGCGCCATACTACGAGCAGTACTTC; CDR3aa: CASSPGLAPYYEQYF
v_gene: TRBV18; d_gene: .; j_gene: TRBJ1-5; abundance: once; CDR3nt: TGTGCCACCTCTTATTTCCCCGCGGGCCCCAATCAGCCCCAGCATTTT; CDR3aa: CATSYFPAGPNQPQHF